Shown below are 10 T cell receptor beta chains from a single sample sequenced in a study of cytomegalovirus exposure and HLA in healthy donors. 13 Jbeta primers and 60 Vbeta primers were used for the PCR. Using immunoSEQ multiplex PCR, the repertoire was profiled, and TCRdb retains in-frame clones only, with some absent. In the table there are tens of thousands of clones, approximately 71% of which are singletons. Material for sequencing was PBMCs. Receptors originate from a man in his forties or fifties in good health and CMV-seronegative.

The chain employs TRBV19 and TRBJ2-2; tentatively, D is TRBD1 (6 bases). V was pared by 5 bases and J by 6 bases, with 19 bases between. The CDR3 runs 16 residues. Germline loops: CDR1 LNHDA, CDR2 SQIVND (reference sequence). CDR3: CASSHTGKVAAGELFF. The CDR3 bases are TGTGCCAGTAGTCATACAGGGAAGGTTGCTGCCGGGGAGCTGTTTTTT.

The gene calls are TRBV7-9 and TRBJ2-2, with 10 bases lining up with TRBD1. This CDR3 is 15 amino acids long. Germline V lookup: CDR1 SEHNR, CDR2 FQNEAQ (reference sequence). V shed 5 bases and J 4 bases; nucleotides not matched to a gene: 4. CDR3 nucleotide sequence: TGTGCCAGCAGCCTCGGACAGGGGGGCACCGGGGAGCTGTTTTTT. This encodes CASSLGQGGTGELFF.

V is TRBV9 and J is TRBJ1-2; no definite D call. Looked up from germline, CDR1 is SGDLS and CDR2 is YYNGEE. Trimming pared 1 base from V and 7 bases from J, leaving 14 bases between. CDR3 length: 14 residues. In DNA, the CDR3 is TGTGCCAGCAGCGTATACCCTCATAGTGGTGGCTACACCTTC. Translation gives CASSVYPHSGGYTF.

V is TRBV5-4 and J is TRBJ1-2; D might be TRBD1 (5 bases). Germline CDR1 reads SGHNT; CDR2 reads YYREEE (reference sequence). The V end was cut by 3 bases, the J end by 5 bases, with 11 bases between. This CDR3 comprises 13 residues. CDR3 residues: CASSWGEGYGYTF. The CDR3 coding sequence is TGTGCCAGCAGCTGGGGGGAGGGGTATGGCTACACCTTC.

The CDR3 DNA follows: TGTGCCACCCGCCTCGTGGAGGGGGCGGGAGGCTACACCTTC. Amino acids: CATRLVEGAGGYTF. V gene TRBV19 combines with J gene TRBJ1-2; TRBD1 matches 7 bases. This CDR3 comprises 14 residues. The V gene end was trimmed by 10 bases and the J gene end by 8 bases; junction bases not matched to a gene: 16. Germline CDR1 LNHDA, CDR2 SQIVND (reference sequence).

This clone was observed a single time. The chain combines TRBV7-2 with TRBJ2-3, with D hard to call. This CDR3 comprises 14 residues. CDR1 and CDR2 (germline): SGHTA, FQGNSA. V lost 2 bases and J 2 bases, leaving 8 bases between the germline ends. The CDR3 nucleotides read TGTGCCAGCAGCTTACGACTTTCCACAGATACGCAGTATTTT. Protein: CASSLRLSTDTQYF.

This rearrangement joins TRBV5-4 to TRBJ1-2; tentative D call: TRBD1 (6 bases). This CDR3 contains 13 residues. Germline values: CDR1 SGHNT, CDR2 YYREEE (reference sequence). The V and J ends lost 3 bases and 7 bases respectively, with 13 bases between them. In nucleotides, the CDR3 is TGTGCCAGCAGCTCCCAGGGGCCGGGTGGCTACACCTTC. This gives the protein CASSSQGPGGYTF.

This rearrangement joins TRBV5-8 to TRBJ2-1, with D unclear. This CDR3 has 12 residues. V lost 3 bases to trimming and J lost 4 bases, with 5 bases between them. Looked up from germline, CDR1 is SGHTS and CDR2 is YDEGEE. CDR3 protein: CASSSIYNEQFF. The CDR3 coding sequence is TGTGCCAGCAGCTCCATTTACAATGAGCAGTTCTTC.

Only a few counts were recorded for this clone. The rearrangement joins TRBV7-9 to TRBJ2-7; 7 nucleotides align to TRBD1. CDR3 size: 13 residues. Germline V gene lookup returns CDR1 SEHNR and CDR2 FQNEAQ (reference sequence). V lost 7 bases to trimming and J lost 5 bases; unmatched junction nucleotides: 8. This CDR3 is CASNVGGYDEQYF. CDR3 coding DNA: TGTGCCAGCAACGTAGGGGGCTATGACGAGCAGTACTTC.

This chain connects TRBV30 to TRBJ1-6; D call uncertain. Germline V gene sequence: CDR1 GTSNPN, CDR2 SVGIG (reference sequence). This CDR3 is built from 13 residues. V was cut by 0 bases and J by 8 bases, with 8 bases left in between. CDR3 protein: CAWSVLTDSPLHF. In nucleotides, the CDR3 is TGTGCCTGGAGTGTACTTACAGATTCACCCCTCCACTTT.